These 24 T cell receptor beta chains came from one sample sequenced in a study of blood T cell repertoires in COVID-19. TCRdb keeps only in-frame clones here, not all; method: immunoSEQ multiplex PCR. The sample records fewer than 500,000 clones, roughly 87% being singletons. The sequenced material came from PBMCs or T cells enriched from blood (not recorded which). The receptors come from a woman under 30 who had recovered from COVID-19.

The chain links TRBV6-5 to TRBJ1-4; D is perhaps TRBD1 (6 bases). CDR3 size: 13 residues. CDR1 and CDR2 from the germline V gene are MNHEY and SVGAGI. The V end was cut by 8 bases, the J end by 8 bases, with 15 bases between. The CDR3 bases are TGTGCCAGCCGGACGGGGGGGCAAGAAAAACTGTTTTTT. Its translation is CASRTGGQEKLFF.

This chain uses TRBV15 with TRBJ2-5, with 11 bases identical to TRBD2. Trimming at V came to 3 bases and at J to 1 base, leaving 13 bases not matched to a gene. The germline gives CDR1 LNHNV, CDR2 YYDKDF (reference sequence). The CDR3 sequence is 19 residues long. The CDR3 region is CATSSRVFGTSGIQETQYF. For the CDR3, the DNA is TGTGCCACCAGCAGTCGAGTTTTCGGGACTAGCGGAATCCAAGAGACCCAGTACTTC.

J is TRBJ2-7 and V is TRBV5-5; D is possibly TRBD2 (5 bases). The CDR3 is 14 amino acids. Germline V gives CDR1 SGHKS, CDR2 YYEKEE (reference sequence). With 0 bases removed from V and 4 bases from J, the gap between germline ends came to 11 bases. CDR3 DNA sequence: TGTGCCAGCAGCTTGGGGACTGGCGGATACGAGCAGTACTTC. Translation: CASSLGTGGYEQYF.

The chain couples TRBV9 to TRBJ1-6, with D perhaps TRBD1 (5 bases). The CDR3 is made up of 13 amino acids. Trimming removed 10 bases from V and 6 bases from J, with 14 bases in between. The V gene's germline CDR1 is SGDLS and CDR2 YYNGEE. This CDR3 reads CASGRGSNSPLHF. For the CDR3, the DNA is TGTGCCTCCGGGAGGGGTAGTAATTCACCCCTCCACTTT.

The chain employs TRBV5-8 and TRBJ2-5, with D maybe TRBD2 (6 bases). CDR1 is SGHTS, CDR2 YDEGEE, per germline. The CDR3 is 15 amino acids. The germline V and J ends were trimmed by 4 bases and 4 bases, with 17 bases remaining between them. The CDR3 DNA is TGTGCCAGCAGCCCCGGGACTGGTGGCGGAGAGACCCAGTACTTC. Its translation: CASSPGTGGGETQYF.

CDR3 residues: CASSSVRGDEQYF. CDR3 nucleotide sequence: TGTGCCAGCAGCTCGGTCAGGGGGGACGAGCAGTACTTC. J is TRBJ2-7 and V is TRBV5-5, with D possibly being TRBD1 (7 bases). CDR3 length: 13 amino acids. Between the trimmed V and J ends, which lost 3 bases and 5 bases, there was a span of 12 bases. The V gene's germline CDR1 is SGHKS and CDR2 YYEKEE (reference sequence).

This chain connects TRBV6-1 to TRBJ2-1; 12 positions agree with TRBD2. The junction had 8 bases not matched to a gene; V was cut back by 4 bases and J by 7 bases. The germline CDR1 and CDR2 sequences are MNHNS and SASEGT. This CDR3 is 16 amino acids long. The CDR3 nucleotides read TGTGCCAGCAGTGTCCGACTAGCGGGGGCCCTTAATGAGCAGTTCTTC. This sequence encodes CASSVRLAGALNEQFF.

The CDR3 spells CASSPREAGGNKAKNIQYF. CDR3 nucleotides: TGTGCCAGCAGCCCGCGCGAAGCAGGAGGGAATAAAGCCAAAAACATTCAGTACTTC. The genes are TRBV7-9 and TRBJ2-4, with D possibly TRBD2 on 6 matching bases. CDR3 length equals 19 residues. CDR1 and CDR2 from the germline V gene are SEHNR and FQNEAQ (reference sequence). The germline V and J ends were trimmed by 5 bases and 0 bases, with 23 bases remaining between them. The full variable domain, with the rest looked up from reference TRBV7-9 and TRBJ2-4, is DTGVSQNPRHKITKRGQNVTFRCDPISEHNRLYWYRQTLGQGPEFLTYFQNEAQLEKSRLLSDRFSAERPKGSFSTLEIQRTEQGDSAMYLCASSPREAGGNKAKNIQYFGAGTRLSVL.

The CDR3 DNA sequence: TGTGCCAGCAGTGCCGCGGGGGCAGGGCCCGATTACACCTTC. Its protein is CASSAAGAGPDYTF. The chain employs TRBV25-1 and TRBJ1-2; a weak D match, TRBD1 (6 bases). Germline CDR1 is MGHDK and CDR2 is SYGVNS. This CDR3 region has 14 residues. V was pared by 4 bases and J by 11 bases, with 20 bases between.

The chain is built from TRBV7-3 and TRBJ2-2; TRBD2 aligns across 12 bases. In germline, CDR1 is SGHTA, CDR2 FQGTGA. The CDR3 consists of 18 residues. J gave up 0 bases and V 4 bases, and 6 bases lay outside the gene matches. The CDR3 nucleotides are TGTGCCAGCAGCTCTAGCGGGGGGGCCCCCCCGAACACCGGGGAGCTGTTTTTT. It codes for CASSSSGGAPPNTGELFF.

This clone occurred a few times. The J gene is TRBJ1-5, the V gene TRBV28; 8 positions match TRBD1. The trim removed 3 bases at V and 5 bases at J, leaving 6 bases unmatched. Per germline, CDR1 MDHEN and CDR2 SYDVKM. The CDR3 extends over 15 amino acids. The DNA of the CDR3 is TGTGCCAGCAGTTTCCGCGGGACAGGCTATCAGCCCCAGCATTTT. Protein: CASSFRGTGYQPQHF.

CDR3 coding DNA: TGTGCCAGCAGTCCCAACAAAGGAAACACCATATATTTT. Its translation: CASSPNKGNTIYF. The chain recombines TRBV6-6 with TRBJ1-3; the D is unclear. Trimming pared 5 bases from V and 4 bases from J, leaving 9 bases between. The CDR3 has 13 amino acids. In germline, CDR1 is MNHNY, CDR2 SVGAGI (reference sequence).

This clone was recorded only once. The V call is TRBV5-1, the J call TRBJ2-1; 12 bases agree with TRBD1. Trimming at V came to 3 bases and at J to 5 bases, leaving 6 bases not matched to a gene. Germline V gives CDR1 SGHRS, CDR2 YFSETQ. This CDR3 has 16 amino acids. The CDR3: CASSSLGQGAHNEQFF. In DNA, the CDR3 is TGCGCCAGCAGCTCCCTGGGACAGGGGGCCCACAATGAGCAGTTCTTC.

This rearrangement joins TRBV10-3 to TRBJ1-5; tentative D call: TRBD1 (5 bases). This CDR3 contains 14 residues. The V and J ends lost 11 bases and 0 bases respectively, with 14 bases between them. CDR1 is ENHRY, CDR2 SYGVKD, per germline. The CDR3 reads CAAGGVNSNQPQHF. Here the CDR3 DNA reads TGTGCCGCCGGGGGGGTTAATAGCAATCAGCCCCAGCATTTT.

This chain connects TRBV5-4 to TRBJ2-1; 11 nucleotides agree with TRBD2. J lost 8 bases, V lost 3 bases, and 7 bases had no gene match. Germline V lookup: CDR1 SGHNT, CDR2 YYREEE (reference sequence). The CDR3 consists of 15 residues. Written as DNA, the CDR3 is TGTGCCAGCAGCTCGCGACTAGCGGGGAAGGATGAGCAGTTCTTC. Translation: CASSSRLAGKDEQFF.

The CDR3 DNA sequence: TGTGCCAGCATTCCCGGACGGGGGACTGAAGCTTTCTTT. Translating gives CASIPGRGTEAFF. The J gene is TRBJ1-1, the V gene TRBV6-5; D perhaps matches TRBD1 (5 bases). The CDR3 extends over 13 amino acids. The ends were cut back, 7 bases at V and 5 bases at J, with 14 bases in the middle. Germline CDR1 reads MNHEY; CDR2 reads SVGAGI.

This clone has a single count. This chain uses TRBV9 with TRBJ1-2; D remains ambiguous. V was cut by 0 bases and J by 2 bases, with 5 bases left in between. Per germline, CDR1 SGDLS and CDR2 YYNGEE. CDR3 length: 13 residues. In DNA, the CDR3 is TGTGCCAGCAGCGTAGAGCTAAACTATGGCTACACCTTC. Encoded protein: CASSVELNYGYTF.

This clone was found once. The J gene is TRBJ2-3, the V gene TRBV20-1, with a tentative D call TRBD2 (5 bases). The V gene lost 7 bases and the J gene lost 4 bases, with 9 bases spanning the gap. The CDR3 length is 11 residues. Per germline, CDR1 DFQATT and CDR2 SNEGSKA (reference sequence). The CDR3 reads CSVATADTQYF. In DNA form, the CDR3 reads TGCAGTGTAGCGACTGCAGATACGCAGTATTTT.

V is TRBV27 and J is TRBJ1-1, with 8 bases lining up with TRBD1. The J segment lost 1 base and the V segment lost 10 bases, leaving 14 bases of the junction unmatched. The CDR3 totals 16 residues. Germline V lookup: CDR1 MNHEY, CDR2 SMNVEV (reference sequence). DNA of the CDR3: TGTGCCACCCGCAGGGGTGGACAGGGTACGAACACTGAAGCTTTCTTT. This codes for CATRRGGQGTNTEAFF.

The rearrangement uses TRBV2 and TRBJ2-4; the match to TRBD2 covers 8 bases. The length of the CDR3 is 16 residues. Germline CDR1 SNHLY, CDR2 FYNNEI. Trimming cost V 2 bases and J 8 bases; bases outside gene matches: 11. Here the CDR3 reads CASSEIGAGGGDIQYF. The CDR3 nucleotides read TGTGCCAGCAGTGAAATCGGCGCGGGGGGCGGGGACATTCAGTACTTC.

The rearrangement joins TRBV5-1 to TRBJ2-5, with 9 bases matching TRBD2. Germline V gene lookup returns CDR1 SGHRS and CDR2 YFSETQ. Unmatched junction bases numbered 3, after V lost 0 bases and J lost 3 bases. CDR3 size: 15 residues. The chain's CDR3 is CASSLATSGKETQYF. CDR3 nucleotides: TGCGCCAGCAGCTTGGCGACTAGCGGAAAAGAGACCCAGTACTTC.

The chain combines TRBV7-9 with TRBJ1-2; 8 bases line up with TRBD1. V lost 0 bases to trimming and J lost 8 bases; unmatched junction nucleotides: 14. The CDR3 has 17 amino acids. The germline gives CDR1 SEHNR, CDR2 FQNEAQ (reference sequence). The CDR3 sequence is CASSLARPGGKVKGYTF. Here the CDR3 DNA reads TGTGCCAGCAGCTTAGCGAGGCCAGGGGGCAAGGTGAAGGGCTACACCTTC.

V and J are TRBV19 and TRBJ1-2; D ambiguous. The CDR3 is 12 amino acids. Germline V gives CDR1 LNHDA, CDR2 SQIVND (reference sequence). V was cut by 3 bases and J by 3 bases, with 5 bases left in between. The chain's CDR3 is CASSMSYYGYTF. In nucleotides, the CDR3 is TGTGCCAGTAGTATGAGTTACTATGGCTACACCTTC.

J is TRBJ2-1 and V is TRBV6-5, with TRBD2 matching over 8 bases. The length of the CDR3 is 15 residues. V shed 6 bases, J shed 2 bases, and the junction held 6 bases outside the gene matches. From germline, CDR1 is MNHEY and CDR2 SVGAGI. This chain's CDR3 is CASRPGAGAYNEQFF. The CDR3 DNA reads TGTGCCAGCAGGCCCGGAGCGGGGGCCTACAATGAGCAGTTCTTC.